The clone carrying this T cell receptor delta chain was observed many times. Its antigen remains unidentified. TCRdb reanalysed the multiplex PCR reads via CATT. The sample shows about 89,000 delta-chain clones, 1.4% of them seen only once. Gammadelta T cells were flow-sorted from PBMC into Vgamma9/Vdelta2+ and Vdelta2-negative populations for bulk analysis. The data stem from a study of γδ T cells in repeated Plasmodium falciparum infection. Study-level points and caveats: Compared with Australian children, Malian Vdelta2-negative repertoires seemed more clonal, less diverse, less shared.

The CDR3 is 19 residues long. V trimming: 0 bases; J trimming: 7 bases; junction bases outside the gene matches: 16. The germline V gene has CDR1 TSWWSYY and CDR2 QGS. The TCR was taken from a pool of human donors (malaria-infected and uninfected, not separated). The chain links TRDV1 to TRDJ1, with 11 bases fitting TRDD3. TCRdb supplies no J gene; here it was assigned by aligning the nucleotide sequence to germline. The sequencing input was gamma-delta T cells from blood. CDR3 residues: CALGELPSANWGIKVKLIF. In nucleotides, the CDR3 is TGTGCTCTTGGGGAACTCCCTTCCGCAAACTGGGGGATAAAAGTTAAACTCATCTTT.